The T cell receptor beta chain under discussion was sequenced for a study of CD8 T cells in Susac syndrome. The authors reverse transcribed roughly 0.5 to 1 ug RNA with random hexamers. Amplification of TCR beta CDR3 by immunoSEQ multiplex PCR spanned 54 Vbeta and 13 Jbeta. TCRdb reprocessed the immunoSEQ multiplex PCR reads with MiXCR, giving one entry per CDR3 protein. The sample gives 150,000 to 200,000 distinct CDR3 sequences, approximately 94% of which show up once; about 0.1% is in the top ten. Isolation of CD8+ and CD4+ T cells was performed negatively, whereas enrichment of TEMRA cells was done by FACS. The CDR3 totals 13 residues. Per germline, CDR1 SGDLS and CDR2 YYNGEE. Trimming removed 0 bases from V and 4 bases from J, with 7 bases in between.

The sequenced material came from CD4+ T cells from PBMCs. The TCR was taken from a human donor with multiple sclerosis. The chain combines TRBV9 with TRBJ1-1; no reliable D call. The CDR3 loop is CASSVEMFTEAFF. The CDR3, as DNA: TGTGCCAGCAGCGTAGAAATGTTCACTGAAGCTTTCTTT.